The present TCR beta chain was sequenced within a study of regulatory T cells in long-lasting Graves disease. V lost 3 bases, J lost 1 base, and 5 bases stayed unmatched. From germline, CDR1 is ENHRY and CDR2 SYGVKD. CDR3 length: 15 residues. As to this clonotype: Its specificity is not known.

The time point was: newly diagnosed GD, antithyroid drugs for less than 3 months. RNA isolated from PBMCs was used to make the TCR library. General study results and limits: It was possible that the small sample size reduced accuracy. There was favoring of TRBV28, TRBJ1-2 and TRBJ2-5 in persistent disease. In persistent patients, shared public clonotypes (2,741) outnumbered those in new patients (approximately 880).

TCR beta libraries were built with iRepertoire HTBI primers and Arm-PCR of CDR3 regions. TCRdb independently ran MiXCR on the multiplex PCR reads; one entry per CDR3 protein. The table shows fewer than 550,000 distinct CDR3 sequences, with about a sixth occurring only once. The same data also went into a second study, on T cells in Graves' hyperthyroidism and ophthalmopathy. As that study records: A first-round RT-PCR of the TCR CDR3 used the HTBI primer set.

The sample consisted of peripheral blood mononuclear cells (PBMCs), taken at new diagnosis, from a patient treated with antithyroid drugs. The chain is built from TRBV10-3 and TRBJ2-5, with TRBD1 matching 7 bases. The clonotype comes from a woman under 30 with Graves disease. The CDR3 DNA follows: TGTGCCATCAGTGAAAGGGACAGTCCCCAAGAGACCCAGTACTTC. Its translation: CAISERDSPQETQYF.